Below, 14 T cell receptor beta chains from the same sample are listed, as sequenced in a study of human T cells and chemical hapten exposure. TCRdb redid the calling of the RACE reads with MiXCR, one entry per CDR3 protein. The profile shows 50,000 or so distinct CDR3 sequences, 3.5% to 5% of them singletons. The time point denotes: healthy volunteer bleed at 2 weeks. Unfractionated whole blood was the source of the extracted total RNA. Sequenced: whole blood. Source of these receptors: a human donor in good health. Some clones in this sample may be carry-over from other donors' samples.

At least ten counts were recorded for this clonotype. The chain links TRBV18 to TRBJ1-1, with D perhaps matching TRBD1 (6 bases). The CDR3 length is 15 residues. V was shortened by 5 bases and J by 1 base, with 14 bases between the two germline ends. CDR1 is KGHSH and CDR2 is LQKENI in the germline V gene. CDR3 in DNA: TGTGCCAGCTCATCCTTGGGCAGGGGGAACACTGAAGCTTTCTTT. Translated, it gives CASSSLGRGNTEAFF.

This clonotype was seen ten or more times. The rearrangement links TRBV6-5 to TRBJ1-5, with 9 positions matching TRBD1. The CDR3 runs to 15 residues. Per the germline V gene, CDR1 is MNHEY and CDR2 is SVGAGI. V was clipped by 4 bases and J by 6 bases; unmatched bases: 7. The CDR3 sequence: CASSSSGTGTQPQHF. The CDR3 nucleotides are TGTGCCAGCAGTTCCTCCGGGACAGGGACTCAGCCCCAGCATTTT.

This clonotype was seen many times. The chain links TRBV5-4 to TRBJ2-5, with TRBD2 identical over 12 bases. The V segment lost 1 base and the J segment 1 base; nucleotides outside the gene matches: 11. CDR1 is SGHNT and CDR2 is YYREEE in the germline V gene (reference sequence). The CDR3 is 19 residues long. The CDR3 loop reads CASSLSLLAGGPRQETQYF. CDR3 bases: TGTGCCAGCAGCTTGTCCTTGCTAGCGGGAGGGCCGCGCCAAGAGACCCAGTACTTC.

This clonotype was picked up many times. The V gene is TRBV4-1, the J gene TRBJ1-2; TRBD1 matches at 7 bases. This CDR3 is built from 13 residues. V lost 1 base, J lost 4 bases, and 0 bases stayed unmatched. Per the germline V gene, CDR1 is MGHRA and CDR2 is YSYEKL. The CDR3, as DNA: TGCGCCAGCAGCCAAGCAGGGGGCTATGGCTACACCTTC. Translation gives CASSQAGGYGYTF.

This clonotype was counted only a few times. V gene TRBV28 combines with J gene TRBJ2-5, with D tentatively TRBD1 (7 bases). The V end was cut by 5 bases, the J end by 4 bases, with 14 bases between. This CDR3 spans 14 amino acids. Germline assignment: CDR1 MDHEN and CDR2 SYDVKM. CDR3 residues: CASSGGGGVETQYF. As DNA, the CDR3 is TGTGCCAGCAGTGGAGGGGGCGGGGTAGAGACCCAGTACTTC.

This clonotype has more than one count but fewer than ten. This chain uses TRBV6-5 with TRBJ1-2; TRBD1 is a possible D gene (5 bases). V was trimmed by 0 bases and J by 7 bases, leaving 15 bases between them. CDR1 is MNHEY and CDR2 is SVGAGI in the germline V gene. The length of the CDR3 is 15 residues. The DNA for the CDR3 is TGTGCCAGCAGTTACTCGGTGGCGGGGCTCAGTGGCTACACCTTC. The encoded protein is CASSYSVAGLSGYTF.

The sample holds many counts of this clonotype. The rearrangement uses TRBV12-3 or TRBV12-4 and TRBJ2-7; D unresolved. V shed 5 bases and J shed 3 bases, with 8 bases lying between them. This CDR3 spans 12 amino acids. The CDR3 region is CASSGYDYEQYF. The DNA of the CDR3 is TGTGCCAGCAGTGGGTATGACTACGAGCAGTACTTC.

This clonotype was found a few times. V usage is TRBV5-4 and J usage is TRBJ2-3, with TRBD1 matching over 8 bases. The junction had 6 bases not matched to a gene; V was cut back by 3 bases and J by 3 bases. CDR3 length: 15 residues. Germline V lookup: CDR1 SGHNT, CDR2 YYREEE (reference sequence). Here the CDR3 reads CASSSADRVTDTQYF. The CDR3 region has the DNA TGTGCCAGCAGCTCCGCGGACAGGGTAACAGATACGCAGTATTTT.

This clonotype was found a few times. The chain has TRBV2 and TRBJ2-1; possible D gene TRBD1, 5 bases. Per the germline V gene, CDR1 is SNHLY and CDR2 is FYNNEI. The CDR3 is 11 residues long. Trimming cost V 6 bases and J 8 bases, with 8 bases left between them. CDR3 in DNA: TGTGCCAGCAGACAGGCAGATGAGCAGTTCTTC. It is translated as CASRQADEQFF.

This clonotype was picked up a small number of times. V is TRBV28 and J is TRBJ2-2; the D is unclear. The CDR3 length is 14 residues. Germline V gives CDR1 MDHEN, CDR2 SYDVKM. Trimming left V 5 bases short and J 4 bases short, with 11 bases between. This chain's CDR3 is CASSPFRRTGELFF. The CDR3, as DNA: TGTGCCAGCAGTCCTTTTAGGCGCACCGGGGAGCTGTTTTTT.

The chain uses TRBV6-5 and TRBJ1-5; TRBD1 matches 8 bases. CDR1 MNHEY and CDR2 SVGAGI come from the germline V gene. The CDR3 runs to 15 residues. The V and J ends lost 6 bases and 1 base, in that order; junction bases with no gene match: 5. The CDR3 loop reads CASRPDRGSNQPQHF. The CDR3 DNA is TGTGCCAGCAGGCCCGACAGGGGAAGCAATCAGCCCCAGCATTTT.

This clonotype was picked up many times. The chain joins TRBV10-3 to TRBJ2-1; either TRBD1 or TRBD2 may fit D (5 bases each). Per germline, CDR1 ENHRY and CDR2 SYGVKD. This CDR3 region has 13 residues. V dropped 10 bases and J dropped 8 bases, with 18 bases sitting between them. CDR3 residues: CATHWGSADEQFF. The CDR3, as DNA: TGTGCCACCCATTGGGGGAGCGCTGATGAGCAGTTCTTC.

This clonotype has just a few counts. V is TRBV11-2 and J is TRBJ2-7, with 11 bases aligning to TRBD1. The germline V gene encodes CDR1 SGHAT and CDR2 FQNNGV. The V gene end was trimmed by 5 bases and the J gene end by 7 bases; junction bases not matched to a gene: 10. This CDR3 contains 15 residues. DNA for the CDR3: TGTGCCAGCAGCCACGGACAGGGGGCGCTCAGGGAGCAGTACTTC. It specifies CASSHGQGALREQYF.

This clonotype was seen repeatedly, ten times or more. This chain connects TRBV28 to TRBJ2-5, with 8 bases aligning to TRBD1. The CDR3 has 18 residues. The germline V gene encodes CDR1 MDHEN and CDR2 SYDVKM. The junction had 12 bases not matched to a gene; V was cut back by 2 bases and J by 1 base. In DNA form, the CDR3 reads TGTGCCAGCAGTTTAAACCCGGGACAGGCAAGCGGCCAAGAGACCCAGTACTTC. Its protein product is CASSLNPGQASGQETQYF.